This T cell receptor beta chain appears in the sequencing data of a study of cytomegalovirus exposure and HLA in healthy donors. CDR1 and CDR2 from the germline V gene are KGHSH and LQKENI. The CDR3 has 14 residues. The germline V and J ends were trimmed by 6 bases and 4 bases, with 13 bases remaining between them. The PCR employed 60 Vbeta primers together with 13 Jbeta primers. Data came from immunoSEQ multiplex PCR; TCRdb stores just in-frame clones and leaves some out. The repertoire holds around 100,000 clones, 63% seen once, with approximately 4.3% in the top ten. The sequence was obtained from a human donor in good health. The sequenced sample consisted of PBMCs. This chain links TRBV18 with TRBJ1-5, with D perhaps matching TRBD1 (6 bases). CDR3: CASSPQGKNQPQHF. The CDR3 coding sequence is TGTGCCAGCTCGCCTCAGGGGAAGAATCAGCCCCAGCATTTT.